This T cell receptor beta chain was identified in a study of regulatory T cells in long-lasting Graves disease. Indicated time point: newly diagnosed GD, antithyroid drugs for less than 3 months. The TCR library was made from RNA that had been extracted from PBMCs in TRIzol. The CDR3 covers 15 residues. Trimming shortened V by 4 bases and J by 1 base, and 11 bases separated the two germline ends. Germline V gene data show CDR1 as MNHEY and CDR2 as SMNVEV (reference sequence). Combining iRepertoire HTBI primers with Arm-PCR of CDR3 regions, the authors built TCR beta libraries. Via MiXCR, TCRdb re-called the multiplex PCR reads, giving one row per CDR3 protein. The sample includes 400,000 to 500,000 distinct CDR3 sequences, roughly 15% of them seen just once. These data also featured in a second study, about T cells in Graves' hyperthyroidism and ophthalmopathy.

This clonotype was sampled from a woman aged 25 to 45 with Graves disease. This sample comprised peripheral blood mononuclear cells (PBMCs), obtained at new diagnosis, from a patient treated with antithyroid drugs. This chain links TRBV27 with TRBJ1-3, with unresolved D. In nucleotides, the CDR3 is TGTGCCAGCAGTTATTCGTACTCGTCTGGAAACACCATATATTTT. Encoded protein: CASSYSYSSGNTIYF.